Sequencing of this T cell receptor (beta chain) was carried out in a study of cytomegalovirus exposure and HLA in healthy donors. General study findings and limits: Indistinguishable V segments, including TRBV6-2 and TRBV6-3, were excluded.

Trimming took 0 bases from V and 11 from J, leaving 4 bases between them. The CDR3 totals 10 residues. Germline V lookup: CDR1 SEHNR, CDR2 FQNEAQ (reference sequence). As regards this clone: The antigen is unknown.

Each of the donors was a healthy bone marrow donor. A multiplex PCR was run with 60 Vbeta primers and 13 Jbeta primers. The repertoire was sequenced with immunoSEQ multiplex PCR; TCRdb's copy has only in-frame clones and lacks some. The table for this sample gives about 120,000 clones. Specimen: PBMCs. This clonotype was sampled from a man between 18 and 29 years old in good health and CMV-seronegative. The chain recombines TRBV7-9 with TRBJ1-2; unclear D gene. The CDR3, as DNA: TGTGCCAGCAGCTTAGCGGAGTACACCTTC. Translation gives CASSLAEYTF.